The 25 T cell receptor beta chains reported below all come from one sample, sequenced in a study of cytomegalovirus exposure and HLA in healthy donors (dated by TCRdb to between 2016 and 2019). The library was obtained by the immunoSEQ multiplex PCR assay. A mixture of 60 forward primers for TCR Vbeta segments and 13 reverse primers for TCR Jbeta segments was used in the multiplex PCR. As stored in TCRdb, this immuneACCESS dataset retains in-frame rearrangements with V and J assigned. A fraction of the clones does not appear; measured against another copy, unresolved V genes explain less than half of the discrepancy, and the remainder lacks a known reason. The sample table gives tens of thousands of clones. The top ten clones comprise approximately 16% of the sample. The sample consisted of PBMCs. The receptors here all came from a male donor in good health and CMV-seropositive.

The chain has TRBV4-3 and TRBJ2-7, with D maybe TRBD1 (5 bases). CDR1 and CDR2 (germline): LGHNA, YSLEER. The CDR3 runs 13 residues. V lost 1 base, J lost 3 bases, and 7 bases lay in between. This CDR3 is CASSQGTNYEQYF. The CDR3 DNA is TGCGCCAGCAGCCAAGGGACAAACTACGAGCAGTACTTC.

CDR3 sequence: CASSPKRALTGAFF. Here the CDR3 DNA reads TGTGCCAGCAGCCCCAAGAGGGCCCTAACGGGAGCTTTCTTT. The chain employs TRBV7-9 and TRBJ1-1; D remains unclear. Trimming took off 5 bases at V and 10 bases at J, with 20 bases between the two ends. Germline V gene sequence: CDR1 SEHNR, CDR2 FQNEAQ (reference sequence). This CDR3 comprises 14 residues.

CDR3 loop: CASSLTYRGSHTEAFF. The CDR3 bases are TGTGCCAGCAGCTTAACGTACAGGGGCTCTCACACTGAAGCTTTCTTT. The V gene is TRBV7-3, the J gene TRBJ1-1; TRBD1 matches at 7 bases. This CDR3 region has 16 residues. J gave up 3 bases and V 0 bases, and 7 bases lay outside the gene matches. Germline V CDR1 and CDR2: SGHTA, FQGTGA.

The V gene is TRBV4-2, the J gene TRBJ2-2; 13 bases map to TRBD2. The CDR3 runs to 19 residues. The germline gives CDR1 LGHNA, CDR2 YNFKEQ. J lost 5 bases, V lost 1 base, and 10 bases had no gene match. The CDR3 protein is CASSQVLGLAGDGTGELFF. Here the CDR3 DNA reads TGTGCCAGCAGCCAAGTCCTAGGACTAGCGGGAGATGGAACCGGGGAGCTGTTTTTT.

The genes are TRBV30 and TRBJ2-5, with TRBD1 identical over 8 bases. Germline V gives CDR1 GTSNPN, CDR2 SVGIG (reference sequence). The CDR3 runs to 15 residues. The ends lost 3 bases at V and 4 bases at J; junction bases unmatched: 10. The CDR3 bases are TGTGCCTGGAGAAGCAGGGGGCGGGTGGGAGAGACCCAGTACTTC. It encodes CAWRSRGRVGETQYF.

This rearrangement joins TRBV5-4 to TRBJ1-1; D uncertain. With 0 bases removed from V and 1 base from J, the gap between germline ends came to 4 bases. The CDR3 totals 13 residues. Per germline, CDR1 SGHNT and CDR2 YYREEE (reference sequence). DNA for the CDR3: TGTGCCAGCAGCTTGGAACAGAACACTGAAGCTTTCTTT. Its translation: CASSLEQNTEAFF.

The chain combines TRBV2 with TRBJ2-7, with 7 bases matching TRBD2. The germline gives CDR1 SNHLY, CDR2 FYNNEI. Germline trimming cut 2 bases from V and 3 bases from J; bases unmatched to any gene: 7. There are 15 residues in the CDR3. DNA of the CDR3: TGTGCCAGCAGTGAAAGGGCTAGCGGCGGCTACGAGCAGTACTTC. It specifies CASSERASGGYEQYF. The variable domain in full, completed from reference TRBV2 and TRBJ2-7, reads EPEVTQTPSHQVTQMGQEVILRCVPISNHLYFYWYRQILGQKVEFLVSFYNNEISEKSEIFDDQFSVERPDGSNFTLKIRSTKLEDSAMYFCASSERASGGYEQYFGPGTRLTVT.

This chain connects TRBV19 to TRBJ2-5; 8 bases align to TRBD1. With V trimmed by 6 bases and J by 3 bases, 9 bases remained unmatched. This CDR3 comprises 15 residues. Germline-derived CDR1 and CDR2 are LNHDA and SQIVND (reference sequence). This chain's CDR3 is CASRPLQGEEETQYF. CDR3 in DNA: TGTGCCAGTAGGCCCTTACAGGGGGAGGAAGAGACCCAGTACTTC.

V usage is TRBV14 and J usage is TRBJ2-7, with 7 bases lining up with TRBD1. Germline trimming cut 0 bases from V and 7 bases from J; bases unmatched to any gene: 6. Germline lookup yields CDR1 SGHDN and CDR2 FVKESK. The CDR3 has 14 amino acids. DNA of the CDR3: TGTGCCAGCAGCCAAGATTGGGCAGGGGGTGAGCAGTACTTC. It is translated as CASSQDWAGGEQYF.

The genes are TRBV6-1 and TRBJ1-1; the D gene is possibly TRBD1 (6 bases). Looked up from germline, CDR1 is MNHNS and CDR2 is SASEGT. The CDR3 runs 13 residues. The ends were cut back, 7 bases at V and 5 bases at J, with 14 bases in the middle. CDR3 residues: CASIPQGYTEAFF. DNA for the CDR3: TGTGCCAGCATCCCACAGGGATATACTGAAGCTTTCTTT.

The rearrangement links TRBV9 to TRBJ2-5; 12 nucleotides line up with TRBD1. Germline V gene data show CDR1 as SGDLS and CDR2 as YYNGEE. Trimming took 4 bases from V and 5 from J; bases not matched to a gene: 6. This CDR3 contains 15 residues. The CDR3 here is CASSQGQGAGETQYF. In DNA, the CDR3 is TGTGCCAGCAGCCAGGGACAGGGGGCTGGGGAGACCCAGTACTTC.

The gene calls are TRBV30 and TRBJ2-1; 8 positions agree with TRBD2. The germline V gene has CDR1 GTSNPN and CDR2 SVGIG (reference sequence). V shed 1 base and J 7 bases; nucleotides not matched to a gene: 6. The CDR3 has 14 amino acids. The CDR3 DNA sequence: TGTGCCTGGAGTGGTTATAGCGGGGTAAATGAGCAGTTCTTC. Its protein product is CAWSGYSGVNEQFF.

J is TRBJ2-5 and V is TRBV28; D is unresolved. There are 15 residues in the CDR3. The V gene's germline CDR1 is MDHEN and CDR2 SYDVKM. Trimming pared 2 bases from V and 2 bases from J, leaving 12 bases between. CDR3 coding DNA: TGTGCCAGCAGTTTAAATTCACAGACGCAAGAGACCCAGTACTTC. Encoded protein: CASSLNSQTQETQYF.

The V and J genes are TRBV2 and TRBJ1-6; the D gene is possibly TRBD1 (5 bases). The CDR3 covers 14 residues. Germline lookup yields CDR1 SNHLY and CDR2 FYNNEI. Trimming stripped 1 base from V and 8 bases from J, with 9 bases between. This chain's CDR3 is CASSEGQMYSPLHF. The CDR3 nucleotides read TGTGCCAGCAGTGAAGGACAGATGTATTCACCCCTCCACTTT. Full variable domain (remainder filled in from reference TRBV2 and TRBJ1-6): EPEVTQTPSHQVTQMGQEVILRCVPISNHLYFYWYRQILGQKVEFLVSFYNNEISEKSEIFDDQFSVERPDGSNFTLKIRSTKLEDSAMYFCASSEGQMYSPLHFGNGTRLTVT.

The chain has TRBV30 and TRBJ2-1; TRBD1 aligns across 9 bases. The germline CDR1 and CDR2 sequences are GTSNPN and SVGIG (reference sequence). V was clipped by 6 bases and J by 8 bases; unmatched bases: 8. The CDR3 has 13 amino acids. The CDR3 is CACHKDRGDEQFF. Here the CDR3 DNA reads TGTGCCTGTCACAAGGACAGGGGAGATGAGCAGTTCTTC.

V usage is TRBV30 and J usage is TRBJ1-1; 11 bases map to TRBD1. V lost 8 bases, J lost 3 bases, and 8 bases stayed unmatched. CDR1 is GTSNPN and CDR2 is SVGIG in the germline V gene (reference sequence). The length of the CDR3 is 14 residues. CDR3 coding DNA: TGTGCCCTGGGGAGGACAGGGGGCGACACTGAAGCTTTCTTT. Translation: CALGRTGGDTEAFF.

The CDR3 coding sequence is TGTGCCAGCAGCCCCGACAGGGCTCTATACACCGGGGAGCTGTTTTTT. Protein: CASSPDRALYTGELFF. V gene TRBV7-9 combines with J gene TRBJ2-2; TRBD1 agrees at 7 bases. The CDR3 covers 16 residues. Germline loops: CDR1 SEHNR, CDR2 FQNEAQ (reference sequence). The V segment lost 5 bases and the J segment 3 bases; nucleotides outside the gene matches: 9.

The rearrangement joins TRBV6-1 to TRBJ2-7, with 8 bases identical to TRBD2. This CDR3 is 14 amino acids long. Germline V gives CDR1 MNHNS, CDR2 SASEGT. V was clipped by 4 bases and J by 2 bases; unmatched bases: 4. Written as DNA, the CDR3 is TGTGCCAGCAGTGGCGGGGGGTTCCCCTACGAGCAGTACTTC. Its translation: CASSGGGFPYEQYF.

The chain couples TRBV9 to TRBJ1-1; 8 bases match TRBD1. This CDR3 has 15 amino acids. Per germline, CDR1 SGDLS and CDR2 YYNGEE. The V gene end was trimmed by 0 bases and the J gene end by 5 bases; junction bases not matched to a gene: 6. CDR3 DNA: TGTGCCAGCAGCGTAGGGGGCACAGGGGGAACTGAAGCTTTCTTT. Residues: CASSVGGTGGTEAFF. The whole variable domain, filled in from reference TRBV9 and TRBJ1-1, reads DSGVTQTPKHLITATGQRVTLRCSPRSGDLSVYWYQQSLDQGLQFLIQYYNGEERAKGNILERFSAQQFPDLHSELNLSSLELGDSALYFCASSVGGTGGTEAFFGQGTRLTVV.

The chain combines TRBV10-3 with TRBJ2-7, with 8 nucleotides matching TRBD2. V gave up 6 bases and J gave up 5 bases; unmatched junction bases: 3. CDR1 and CDR2 from the germline V gene are ENHRY and SYGVKD. This CDR3 contains 12 residues. The CDR3 here is CAIRREAHEQYF. The CDR3 nucleotides read TGTGCCATCAGGCGGGAGGCCCACGAGCAGTACTTC.

This clone counts as medium-sized by frequency. This chain joins TRBV6-4 and TRBJ2-1; 12 nucleotides line up with TRBD2. V lost 0 bases and J lost 6; bases outside the gene matches: 0. This CDR3 comprises 15 residues. The germline V gene has CDR1 MRHNA and CDR2 SNTAGT. Here the CDR3 reads CASSDSTSGSNEQFF. The CDR3 nucleotides are TGTGCCAGCAGTGACTCGACTAGCGGGAGCAATGAGCAGTTCTTC.

The rearrangement links TRBV29-1 to TRBJ2-1; maybe TRBD1 (5 bases). This CDR3 is built from 12 residues. CDR1 is SQVTM and CDR2 is ANQGSEA in the germline V gene. V shed 3 bases and J shed 10 bases, with 13 bases lying between them. This CDR3 reads CSVESTGNEQFF. The CDR3, as DNA: TGCAGCGTTGAGAGTACAGGCAACGAGCAGTTCTTC.

In the case of this clone: A read error may produce the germline difference seen at one junction end. Other nucleotide sequences in the sample specify the same CDR3. V usage is TRBV6-5 and J usage is TRBJ2-6; 10 positions match TRBD1. The CDR3 covers 15 residues. CDR1 and CDR2 from the germline V gene are MNHEY and SVGAGI. CDR3 nucleotides: TGTGCCAGCAGGAGACAGGGGGCTGGGGCCAACGTCTTGACTTTC. It yields the protein CASRRQGAGANVLTF.

This chain joins TRBV4-3 and TRBJ1-2; D perhaps matches TRBD1 (5 bases). The V gene lost 8 bases and the J gene lost 6 bases, with 16 bases spanning the gap. The CDR3 covers 13 residues. CDR1 LGHNA and CDR2 YSLEER come from the germline V gene. CDR3 sequence: CASGPTESNGYTF. DNA of the CDR3: TGCGCCAGCGGCCCGACAGAAAGTAATGGCTACACCTTC.

J is TRBJ1-2 and V is TRBV6-5, with D uncertain. V lost 0 bases and J 3 bases, leaving 8 bases between the germline ends. Germline lookup yields CDR1 MNHEY and CDR2 SVGAGI. This CDR3 has 14 amino acids. In DNA form, the CDR3 reads TGTGCCAGCAGTTACTCTACAGAACACTATGGCTACACCTTC. This codes for CASSYSTEHYGYTF.